Detailed here is one T cell receptor (beta chain). The germline V and J ends were trimmed by 5 bases and 4 bases, with 11 bases remaining between them. CDR3 length equals 13 residues. The germline CDR1 and CDR2 sequences are LNHDA and SQIVND (reference sequence). The data are from a study of T cell changes during pregnancy in multiple sclerosis. Profiled with immunoSEQ multiplex PCR; TCRdb holds only in-frame clones, not every one. The sample has 70,000 to 100,000 clones, about 94% seen once. This sample comprised peripheral blood, obtained in the third trimester of pregnancy. The chain recombines TRBV19 with TRBJ2-5, with D maybe TRBD2 (6 bases). The clonotype was recovered from a female donor with multiple sclerosis, enrolled in a pregnancy study. The CDR3 DNA reads TGTGCCAGTAGTCTGCCGGGAGCAGAGACCCAGTACTTC. Translated, it gives CASSLPGAETQYF. The full variable domain, with the rest looked up from reference TRBV19 and TRBJ2-5, is DGGITQSPKYLFRKEGQNVTLSCEQNLNHDAMYWYRQDPGQGLRLIYYSQIVNDFQKGDIAEGYSVSREKKESFPLTVTSAQKNPTAFYLCASSLPGAETQYFGPGTRLLVL.